This record concerns one T cell receptor (beta chain) sequence. This record belongs to a study of blood T cell repertoires in COVID-19. The wider study: Some COVID-19 samples were acute and others convalescent; all came from the United States, Italy and Spain.

As originally analysed: For nucleated cells, counts were estimated from reference gene primer amplification. Assay used: immunoSEQ multiplex PCR; TCRdb lists only in-frame clones, some missing. V, J and clone size reflect that table, while D and trimming were determined from the DNA. Among roughly 120,000 clones listed, over 65% were seen once. The sequencing input was peripheral blood. The TCR originated in a human donor with acute or convalescent COVID-19. The donor label of this sample is uncertain.

CDR3 protein: CASRGLSDTQYF. CDR3 nucleotide sequence: TGTGCCAGCAGGGGACTATCAGATACGCAGTATTTT. This chain links TRBV3-1 (or the pseudogene TRBV3-2) with TRBJ2-3; 7 positions match TRBD2. Losses at the gene ends were 6 bases for V and 4 bases for J; bases not matched to a gene: 1. Germline values: CDR1 LGHDT, CDR2 YNNKEL (reference sequence). The CDR3 runs to 12 residues.